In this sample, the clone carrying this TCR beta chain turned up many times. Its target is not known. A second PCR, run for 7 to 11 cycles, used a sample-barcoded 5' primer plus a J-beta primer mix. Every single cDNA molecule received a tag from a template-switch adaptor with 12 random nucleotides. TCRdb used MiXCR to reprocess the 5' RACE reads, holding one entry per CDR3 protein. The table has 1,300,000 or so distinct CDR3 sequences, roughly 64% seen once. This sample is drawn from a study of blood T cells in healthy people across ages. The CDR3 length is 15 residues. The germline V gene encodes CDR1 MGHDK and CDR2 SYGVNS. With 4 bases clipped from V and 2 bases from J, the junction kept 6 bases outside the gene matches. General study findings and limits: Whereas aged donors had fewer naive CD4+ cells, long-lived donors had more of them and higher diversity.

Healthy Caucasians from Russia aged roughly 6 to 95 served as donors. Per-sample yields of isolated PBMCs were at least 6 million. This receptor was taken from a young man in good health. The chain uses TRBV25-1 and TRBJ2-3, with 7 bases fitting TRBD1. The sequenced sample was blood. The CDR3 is CASSGGTDYTDTQYF. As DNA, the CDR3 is TGTGCCAGCAGTGGGGGGACAGACTACACAGATACGCAGTATTTT.